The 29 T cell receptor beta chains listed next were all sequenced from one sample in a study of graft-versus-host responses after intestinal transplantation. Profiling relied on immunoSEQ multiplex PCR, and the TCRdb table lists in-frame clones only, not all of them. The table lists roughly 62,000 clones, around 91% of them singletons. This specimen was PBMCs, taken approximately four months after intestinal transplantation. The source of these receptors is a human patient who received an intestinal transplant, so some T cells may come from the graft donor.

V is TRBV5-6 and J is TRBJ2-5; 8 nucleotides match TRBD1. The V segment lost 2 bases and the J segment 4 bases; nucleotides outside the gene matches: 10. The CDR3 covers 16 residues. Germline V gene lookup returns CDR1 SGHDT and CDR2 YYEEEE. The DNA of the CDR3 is TGTGCCAGCAGCTTTCGACAGGGGATCGGAGGAGAGACCCAGTACTTC. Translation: CASSFRQGIGGETQYF.

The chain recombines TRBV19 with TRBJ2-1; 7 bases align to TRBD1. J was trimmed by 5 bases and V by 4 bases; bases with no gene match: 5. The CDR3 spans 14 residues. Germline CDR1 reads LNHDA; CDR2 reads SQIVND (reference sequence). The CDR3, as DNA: TGTGCCAGTAGTAAAAGGGACAGAAACAATGAGCAGTTCTTC. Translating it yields CASSKRDRNNEQFF.

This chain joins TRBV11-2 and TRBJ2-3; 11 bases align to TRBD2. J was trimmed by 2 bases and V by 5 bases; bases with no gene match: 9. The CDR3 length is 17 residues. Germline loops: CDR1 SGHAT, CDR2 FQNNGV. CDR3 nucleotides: TGTGCCAGCAGCCTTAAAGGACTAGCGGGTTACACAGATACGCAGTATTTT. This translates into CASSLKGLAGYTDTQYF.

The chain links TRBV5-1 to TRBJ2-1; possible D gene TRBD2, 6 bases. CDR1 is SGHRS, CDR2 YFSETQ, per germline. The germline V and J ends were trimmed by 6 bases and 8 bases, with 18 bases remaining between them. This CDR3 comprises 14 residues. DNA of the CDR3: TGCGCCAGCAACCGCGGGGCCGTCCTCGATGAGCAGTTCTTC. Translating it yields CASNRGAVLDEQFF.

The CDR3 sequence: CASSQPSNPSTDTQYF. In DNA form, the CDR3 reads TGTGCCAGCAGTCAACCTAGCAATCCTAGCACAGATACGCAGTATTTT. This rearrangement joins TRBV2 to TRBJ2-3, with a tentative D call TRBD2 (5 bases). Germline CDR1 reads SNHLY; CDR2 reads FYNNEI. V was shortened by 5 bases and J by 0 bases, with 15 bases between the two germline ends. The CDR3 length is 16 residues.

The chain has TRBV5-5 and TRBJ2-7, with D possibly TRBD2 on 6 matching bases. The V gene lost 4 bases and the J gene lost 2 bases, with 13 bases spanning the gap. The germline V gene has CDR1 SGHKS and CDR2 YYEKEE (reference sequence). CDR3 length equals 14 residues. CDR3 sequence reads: CASSGRDGTYEQYF. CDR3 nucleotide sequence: TGTGCCAGCAGCGGGCGGGACGGAACCTACGAGCAGTACTTC.

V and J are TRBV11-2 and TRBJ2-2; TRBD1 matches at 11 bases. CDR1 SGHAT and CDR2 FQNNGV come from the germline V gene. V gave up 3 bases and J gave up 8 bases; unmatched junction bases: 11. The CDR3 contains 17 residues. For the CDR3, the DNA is TGTGCCAGCAGCTTCGCGACCGGGACAGGGGGTAGAGGGGAGCTGTTTTTT. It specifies CASSFATGTGGRGELFF.

The CDR3 bases are TGCGCCAGCAGCCAAGGTGCGCAGCCCTCCGGTGGGTACGAGCAGTACTTC. It is translated as CASSQGAQPSGGYEQYF. The rearrangement uses TRBV4-1 and TRBJ2-7; no clear D gene. Germline V CDR1 and CDR2: MGHRA, YSYEKL. The V end lost 1 base, the J end lost 4 bases, and 20 bases lay between the germline ends. The CDR3 is 17 residues long.

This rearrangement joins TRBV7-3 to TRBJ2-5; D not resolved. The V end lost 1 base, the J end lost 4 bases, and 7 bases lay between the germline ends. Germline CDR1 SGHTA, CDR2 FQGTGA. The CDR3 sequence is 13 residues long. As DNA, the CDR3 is TGTGCCAGCAGCTTAAGGTGGGGAGAGACCCAGTACTTC. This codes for CASSLRWGETQYF.

The CDR3 DNA sequence: TGTGCCAGCAGTTTAAGGAGGGAGAGCTCTGGAAACACCATATATTTT. This encodes CASSLRRESSGNTIYF. The chain recombines TRBV28 with TRBJ1-3; D remains ambiguous. Trimming removed 2 bases from V and 0 bases from J, with 11 bases in between. The CDR3 is made up of 16 amino acids. CDR1 is MDHEN and CDR2 is SYDVKM in the germline V gene.

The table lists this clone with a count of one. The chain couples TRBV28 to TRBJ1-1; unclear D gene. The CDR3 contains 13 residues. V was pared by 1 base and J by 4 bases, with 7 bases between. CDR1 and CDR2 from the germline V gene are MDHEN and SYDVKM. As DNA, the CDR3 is TGTGCCAGCAGTTTATATCTGGGCACTGAAGCTTTCTTT. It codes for CASSLYLGTEAFF.

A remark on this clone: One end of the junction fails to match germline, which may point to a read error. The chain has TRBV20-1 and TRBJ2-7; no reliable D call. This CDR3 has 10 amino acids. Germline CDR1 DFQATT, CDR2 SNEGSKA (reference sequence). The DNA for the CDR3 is TGCAGTGCTAGAGAGACGGTCGCACACTTC. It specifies CSARETVAHF.

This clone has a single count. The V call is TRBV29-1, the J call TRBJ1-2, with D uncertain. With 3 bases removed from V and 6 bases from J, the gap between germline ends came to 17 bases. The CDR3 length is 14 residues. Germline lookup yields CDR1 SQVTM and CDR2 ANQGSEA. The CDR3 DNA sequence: TGCAGCGTTGAGGGCCAAGGTTTGCACCATGGCTACACCTTC. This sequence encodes CSVEGQGLHHGYTF.

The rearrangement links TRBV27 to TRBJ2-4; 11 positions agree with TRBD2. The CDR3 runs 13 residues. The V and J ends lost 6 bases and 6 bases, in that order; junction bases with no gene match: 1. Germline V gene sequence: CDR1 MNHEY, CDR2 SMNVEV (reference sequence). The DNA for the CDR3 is TGTGCCAGCAGGCTAGCGGGAGGAAACATTCAGTACTTC. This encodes CASRLAGGNIQYF.

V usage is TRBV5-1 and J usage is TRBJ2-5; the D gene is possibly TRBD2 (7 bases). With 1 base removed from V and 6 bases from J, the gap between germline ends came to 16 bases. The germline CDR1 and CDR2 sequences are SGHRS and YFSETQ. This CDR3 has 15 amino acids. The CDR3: CASSLTVGGAKTQYF. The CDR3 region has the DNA TGCGCCAGCAGCTTGACGGTGGGGGGGGCCAAGACCCAGTACTTC.

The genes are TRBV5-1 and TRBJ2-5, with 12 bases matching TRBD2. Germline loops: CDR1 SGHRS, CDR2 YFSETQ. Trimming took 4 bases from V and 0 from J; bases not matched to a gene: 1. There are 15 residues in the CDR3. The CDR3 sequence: CASSRLAGDQETQYF. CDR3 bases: TGCGCCAGCAGCCGACTAGCGGGGGACCAAGAGACCCAGTACTTC.

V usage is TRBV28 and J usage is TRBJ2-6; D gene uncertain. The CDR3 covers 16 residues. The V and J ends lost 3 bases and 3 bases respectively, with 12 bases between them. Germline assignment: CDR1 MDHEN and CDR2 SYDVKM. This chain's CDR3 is CASSFRWLGGANVLTF. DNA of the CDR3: TGTGCCAGCAGTTTCAGGTGGCTAGGTGGGGCCAACGTCCTGACTTTC.

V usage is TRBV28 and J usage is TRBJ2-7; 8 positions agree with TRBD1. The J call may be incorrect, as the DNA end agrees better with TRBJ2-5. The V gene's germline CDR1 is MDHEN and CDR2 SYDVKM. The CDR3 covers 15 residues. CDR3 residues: CASSQLGQARETQYF. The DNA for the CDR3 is TGTGCCAGCAGCCAGTTGGGACAGGCCCGAGAGACCCAGTACTTC.

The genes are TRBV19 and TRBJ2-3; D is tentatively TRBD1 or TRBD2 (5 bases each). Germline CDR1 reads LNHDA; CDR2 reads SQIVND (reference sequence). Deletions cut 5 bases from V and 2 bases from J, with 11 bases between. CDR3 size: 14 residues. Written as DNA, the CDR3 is TGTGCCAGTAGTCCCCGGGGCTACACAGATACGCAGTATTTT. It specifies CASSPRGYTDTQYF.

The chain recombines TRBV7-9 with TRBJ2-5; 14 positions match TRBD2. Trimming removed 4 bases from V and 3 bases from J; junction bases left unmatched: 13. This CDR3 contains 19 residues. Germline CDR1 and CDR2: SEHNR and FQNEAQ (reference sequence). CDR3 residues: CASSSDAGLAGETKETQYF. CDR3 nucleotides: TGTGCCAGCAGCTCTGATGCGGGACTAGCGGGAGAGACAAAAGAGACCCAGTACTTC. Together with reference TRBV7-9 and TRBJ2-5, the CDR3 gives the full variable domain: DTGVSQNPRHKITKRGQNVTFRCDPISEHNRLYWYRQTLGQGPEFLTYFQNEAQLEKSRLLSDRFSAERPKGSFSTLEIQRTEQGDSAMYLCASSSDAGLAGETKETQYFGPGTRLLVL.

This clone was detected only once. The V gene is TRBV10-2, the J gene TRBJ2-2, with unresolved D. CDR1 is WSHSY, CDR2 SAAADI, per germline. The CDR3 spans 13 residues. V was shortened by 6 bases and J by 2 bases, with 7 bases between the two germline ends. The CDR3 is CASRDANTGELFF. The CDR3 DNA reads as TGCGCCAGCAGGGACGCTAACACCGGGGAGCTGTTTTTT.

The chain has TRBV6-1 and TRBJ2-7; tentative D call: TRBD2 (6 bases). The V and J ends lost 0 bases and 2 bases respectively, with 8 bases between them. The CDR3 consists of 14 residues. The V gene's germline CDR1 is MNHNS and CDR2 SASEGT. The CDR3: CASSEAGEAYEQYF. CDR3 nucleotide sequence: TGTGCCAGCAGTGAAGCTGGGGAGGCCTACGAGCAGTACTTC.

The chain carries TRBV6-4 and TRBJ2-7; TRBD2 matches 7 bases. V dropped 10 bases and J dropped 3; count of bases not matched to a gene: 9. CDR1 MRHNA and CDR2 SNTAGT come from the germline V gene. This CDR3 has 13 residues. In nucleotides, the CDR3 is TGTGCCAACTCGGGACTACCGAGCTACGAGCAGTACTTC. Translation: CANSGLPSYEQYF.

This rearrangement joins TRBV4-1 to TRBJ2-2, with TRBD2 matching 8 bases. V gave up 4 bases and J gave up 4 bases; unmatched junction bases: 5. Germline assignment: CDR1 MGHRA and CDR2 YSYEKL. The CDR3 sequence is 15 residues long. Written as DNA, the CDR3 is TGCGCCAGCAGCCTCGGGGGGGGTCTCACCGGGGAGCTGTTTTTT. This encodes CASSLGGGLTGELFF.

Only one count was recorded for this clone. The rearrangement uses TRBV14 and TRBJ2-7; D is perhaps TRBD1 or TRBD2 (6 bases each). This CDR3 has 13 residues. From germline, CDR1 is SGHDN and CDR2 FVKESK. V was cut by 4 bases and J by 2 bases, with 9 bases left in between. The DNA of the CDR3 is TGTGCCAGCAGCCCCCGGGGGCCCTACGAGCAGTACTTC. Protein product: CASSPRGPYEQYF.

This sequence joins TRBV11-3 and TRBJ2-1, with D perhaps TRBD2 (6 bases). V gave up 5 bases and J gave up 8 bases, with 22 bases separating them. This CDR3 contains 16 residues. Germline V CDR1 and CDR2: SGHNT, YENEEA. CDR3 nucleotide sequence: TGTGCCAGCAGCGCAGGCGGATGGGGGACTTTTGATGAGCAGTTCTTC. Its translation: CASSAGGWGTFDEQFF.

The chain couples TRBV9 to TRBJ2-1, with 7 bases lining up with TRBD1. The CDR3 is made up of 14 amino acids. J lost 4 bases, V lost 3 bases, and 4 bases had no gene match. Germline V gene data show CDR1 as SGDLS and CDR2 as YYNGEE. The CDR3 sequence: CASSDRDRYNEQFF. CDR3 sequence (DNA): TGTGCCAGCAGCGACCGGGACAGATACAATGAGCAGTTCTTC. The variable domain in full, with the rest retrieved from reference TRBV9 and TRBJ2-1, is DSGVTQTPKHLITATGQRVTLRCSPRSGDLSVYWYQQSLDQGLQFLIQYYNGEERAKGNILERFSAQQFPDLHSELNLSSLELGDSALYFCASSDRDRYNEQFFGPGTRLTVL.

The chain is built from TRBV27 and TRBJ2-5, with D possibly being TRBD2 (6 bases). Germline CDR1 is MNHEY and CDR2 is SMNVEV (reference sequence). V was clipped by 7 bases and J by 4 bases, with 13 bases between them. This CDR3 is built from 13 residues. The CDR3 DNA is TGTGCCAGCATGCGGACTAAACTAGAGACCCAGTACTTC. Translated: CASMRTKLETQYF.

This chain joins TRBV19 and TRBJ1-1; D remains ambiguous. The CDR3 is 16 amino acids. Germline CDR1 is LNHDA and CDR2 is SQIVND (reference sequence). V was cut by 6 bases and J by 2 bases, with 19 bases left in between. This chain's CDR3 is CASRRETWRANTEAFF. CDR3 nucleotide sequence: TGTGCCAGTAGAAGGGAGACATGGCGGGCCAACACTGAAGCTTTCTTT.